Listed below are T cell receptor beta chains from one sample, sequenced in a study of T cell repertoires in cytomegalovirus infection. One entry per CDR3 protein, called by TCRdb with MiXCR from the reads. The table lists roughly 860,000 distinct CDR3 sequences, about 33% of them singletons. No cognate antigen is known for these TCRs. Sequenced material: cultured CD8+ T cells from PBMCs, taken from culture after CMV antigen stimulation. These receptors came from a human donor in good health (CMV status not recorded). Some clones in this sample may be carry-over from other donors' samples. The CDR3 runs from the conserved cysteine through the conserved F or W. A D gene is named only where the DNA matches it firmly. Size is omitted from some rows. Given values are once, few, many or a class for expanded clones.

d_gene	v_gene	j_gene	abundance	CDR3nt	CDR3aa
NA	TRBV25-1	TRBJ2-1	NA	TGTGCCAGCAGTGAATATCCCAATGAGCAGTTCTTC	CASSEYPNEQFF
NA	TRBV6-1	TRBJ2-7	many	TGTGCCAGCAGTGAAGCCAGTATCACCCTCTACGAGCAGTACTTC	CASSEASITLYEQYF
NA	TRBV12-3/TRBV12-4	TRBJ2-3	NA	TGTGCCAGCAGTTTCATCCTACATGGGGGCACAGATACGCAGTATTTT	CASSFILHGGTDTQYF
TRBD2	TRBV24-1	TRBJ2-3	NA	TGTGCCACCAGTGCGGCTAGCGGGGGGCTAGTCGCAGATACGCAGTATTTT	CATSAASGGLVADTQYF
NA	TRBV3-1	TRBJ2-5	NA	TGTGCCAGCAGCTTAGGACACGGGAGTCAAGAGACCCAGTACTTC	CASSLGHGSQETQYF
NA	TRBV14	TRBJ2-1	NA	TGTGCCAGCAGCCAAGCGGGGGGCCCCCACAATGAGCAGTTCTTC	CASSQAGGPHNEQFF
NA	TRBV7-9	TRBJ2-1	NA	TGTGCCAGCAGCTTTTTTCAGGGCGCGCCCAATGAGCAGTTCTTC	CASSFFQGAPNEQFF
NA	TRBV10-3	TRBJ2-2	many	TGTGCCACCCAGACAGAGCGCGGGGAGCTGTTTTTT	CATQTERGELFF
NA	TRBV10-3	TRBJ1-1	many	TGTGCCATCAGTGGTGTCCAGGGCCTTGCGAACACTGAAGCTTTCTTT	CAISGVQGLANTEAFF
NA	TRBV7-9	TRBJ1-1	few	TGTGCCAGCAGCCCCCCAGATGAAGGGGTAAACACTGAAGCTTTCTTT	CASSPPDEGVNTEAFF
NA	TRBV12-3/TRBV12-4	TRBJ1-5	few	TGTGCCAGCAGCCGGGTTAATCAGCCCCAGCATTTT	CASSRVNQPQHF
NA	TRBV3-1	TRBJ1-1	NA	TGTGCCAGCAGCCAGCAAATATACAGAGAGAACACTGAAGCTTTCTTT	CASSQQIYRENTEAFF
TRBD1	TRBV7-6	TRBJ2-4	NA	TGTGCCAGCAGCCCGCCGGGACAGGGGGGGGACATTCAGTACTTC	CASSPPGQGGDIQYF
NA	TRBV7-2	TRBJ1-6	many	TGTGCCAGCAGCTCCGTCCCGGGGGGTTCACCCCTCCACTTT	CASSSVPGGSPLHF
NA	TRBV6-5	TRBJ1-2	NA	TGTGCCACTGGTGAGGCGTTCGTCTATGGCTACACCTTC	CATGEAFVYGYTF
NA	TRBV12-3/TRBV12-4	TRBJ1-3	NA	TGTGCCAGCAGTTTGGGAGCTGGTGGAAACACCATATATTTT	CASSLGAGGNTIYF